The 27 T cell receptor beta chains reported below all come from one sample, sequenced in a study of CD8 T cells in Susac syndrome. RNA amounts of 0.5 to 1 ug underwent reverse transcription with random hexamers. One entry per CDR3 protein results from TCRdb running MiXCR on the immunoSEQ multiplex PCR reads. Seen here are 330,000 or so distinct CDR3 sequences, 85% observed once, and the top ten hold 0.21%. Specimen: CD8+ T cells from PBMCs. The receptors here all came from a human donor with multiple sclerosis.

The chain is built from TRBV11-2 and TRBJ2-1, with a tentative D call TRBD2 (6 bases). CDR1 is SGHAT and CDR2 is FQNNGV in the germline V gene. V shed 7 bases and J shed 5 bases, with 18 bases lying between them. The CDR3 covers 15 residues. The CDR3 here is CASTAWVRGDNEQFF. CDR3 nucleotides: TGTGCCAGCACCGCATGGGTGCGCGGGGACAATGAGCAGTTCTTC.

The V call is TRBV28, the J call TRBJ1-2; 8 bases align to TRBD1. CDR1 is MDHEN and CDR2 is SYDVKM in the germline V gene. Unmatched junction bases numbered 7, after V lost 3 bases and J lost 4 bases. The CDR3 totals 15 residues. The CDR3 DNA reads TGTGCCAGCAGTTTTGGGTACAGGGGGACCTATGGCTACACCTTC. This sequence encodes CASSFGYRGTYGYTF.

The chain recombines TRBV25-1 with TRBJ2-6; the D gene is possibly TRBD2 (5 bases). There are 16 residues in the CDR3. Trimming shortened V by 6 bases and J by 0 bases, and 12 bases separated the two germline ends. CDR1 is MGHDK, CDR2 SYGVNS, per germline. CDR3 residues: CASSAKGSSGANVLTF. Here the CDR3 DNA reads TGTGCCAGCAGCGCCAAAGGGAGCTCTGGGGCCAACGTCCTGACTTTC.

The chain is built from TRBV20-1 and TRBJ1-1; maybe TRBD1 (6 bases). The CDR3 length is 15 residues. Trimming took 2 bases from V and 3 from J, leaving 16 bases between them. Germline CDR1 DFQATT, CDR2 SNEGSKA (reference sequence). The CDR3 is CSARILQGPDTEAFF. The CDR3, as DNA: TGCAGTGCTAGAATATTACAGGGCCCTGACACTGAAGCTTTCTTT.

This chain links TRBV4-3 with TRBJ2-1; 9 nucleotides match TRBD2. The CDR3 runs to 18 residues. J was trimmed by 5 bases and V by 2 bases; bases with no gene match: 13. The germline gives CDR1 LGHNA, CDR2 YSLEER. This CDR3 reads CASSQLGSGSRPHNEQFF. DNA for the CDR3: TGCGCCAGCAGCCAACTCGGTAGCGGGAGCCGCCCGCACAATGAGCAGTTCTTC.

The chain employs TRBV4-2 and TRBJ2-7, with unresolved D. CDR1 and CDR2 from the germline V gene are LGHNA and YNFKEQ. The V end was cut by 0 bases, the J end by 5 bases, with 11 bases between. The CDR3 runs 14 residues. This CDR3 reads CASSQESQAHEQYF. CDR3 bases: TGTGCCAGCAGCCAAGAATCCCAGGCCCACGAGCAGTACTTC.

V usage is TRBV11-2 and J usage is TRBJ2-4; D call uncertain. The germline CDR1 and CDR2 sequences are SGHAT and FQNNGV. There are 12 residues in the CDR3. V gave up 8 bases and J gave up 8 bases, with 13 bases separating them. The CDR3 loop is CASSDQADIQYF. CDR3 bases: TGTGCCAGCTCCGACCAGGCAGACATTCAGTACTTC.

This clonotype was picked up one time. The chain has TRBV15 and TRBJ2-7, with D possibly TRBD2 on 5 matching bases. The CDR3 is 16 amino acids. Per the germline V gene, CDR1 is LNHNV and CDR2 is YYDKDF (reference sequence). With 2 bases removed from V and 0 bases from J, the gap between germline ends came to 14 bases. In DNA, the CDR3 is TGTGCCACCAGCAGATCCCCGGACTCCTCCTCCTACGAGCAGTACTTC. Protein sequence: CATSRSPDSSSYEQYF.

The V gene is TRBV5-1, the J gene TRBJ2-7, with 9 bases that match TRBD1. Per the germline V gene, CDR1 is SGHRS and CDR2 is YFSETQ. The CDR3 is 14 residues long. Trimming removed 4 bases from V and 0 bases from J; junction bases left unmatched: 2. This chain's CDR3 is CASSMGQGSYEQYF. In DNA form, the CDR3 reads TGCGCCAGCAGCATGGGACAGGGCTCCTACGAGCAGTACTTC.

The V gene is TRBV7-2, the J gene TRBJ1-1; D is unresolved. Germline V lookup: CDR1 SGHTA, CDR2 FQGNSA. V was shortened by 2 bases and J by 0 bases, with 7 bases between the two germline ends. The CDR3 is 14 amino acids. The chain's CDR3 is CASSLSPLNTEAFF. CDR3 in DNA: TGTGCCAGCAGCTTATCGCCATTGAACACTGAAGCTTTCTTT.

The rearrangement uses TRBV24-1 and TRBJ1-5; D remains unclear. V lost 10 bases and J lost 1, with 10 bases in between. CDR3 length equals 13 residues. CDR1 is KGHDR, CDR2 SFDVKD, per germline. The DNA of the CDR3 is TGTGCCACGCGGTCCGGGAGCAATCAGCCCCAGCATTTT. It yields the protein CATRSGSNQPQHF.

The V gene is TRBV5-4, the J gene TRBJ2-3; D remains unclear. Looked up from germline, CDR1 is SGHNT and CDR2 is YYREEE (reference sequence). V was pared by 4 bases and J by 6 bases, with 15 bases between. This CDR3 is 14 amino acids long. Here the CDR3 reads CASSRKTGYDTQYF. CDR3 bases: TGTGCCAGCAGCCGTAAGACCGGGTACGATACGCAGTATTTT.

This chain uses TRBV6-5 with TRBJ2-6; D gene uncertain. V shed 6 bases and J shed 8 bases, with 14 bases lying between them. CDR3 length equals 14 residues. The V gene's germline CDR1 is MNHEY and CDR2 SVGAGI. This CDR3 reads CASSGVGSTNVLTF. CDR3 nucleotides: TGTGCCAGCAGCGGCGTTGGGTCCACCAACGTCCTGACTTTC.

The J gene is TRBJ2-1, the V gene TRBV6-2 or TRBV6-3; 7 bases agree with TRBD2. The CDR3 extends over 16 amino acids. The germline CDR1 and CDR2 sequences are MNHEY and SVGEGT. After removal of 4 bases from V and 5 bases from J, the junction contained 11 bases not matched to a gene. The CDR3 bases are TGTGCCAGCAGTTTTATGGGAGGGGTATTCGACAATGAGCAGTTCTTC. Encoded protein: CASSFMGGVFDNEQFF.

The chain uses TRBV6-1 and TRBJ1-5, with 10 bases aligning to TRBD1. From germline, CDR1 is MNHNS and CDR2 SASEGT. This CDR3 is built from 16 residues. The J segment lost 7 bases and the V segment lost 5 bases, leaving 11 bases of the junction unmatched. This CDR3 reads CASSPSVGQGGQPQHF. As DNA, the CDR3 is TGTGCCAGCAGTCCTTCTGTCGGACAGGGGGGACAGCCCCAGCATTTT.

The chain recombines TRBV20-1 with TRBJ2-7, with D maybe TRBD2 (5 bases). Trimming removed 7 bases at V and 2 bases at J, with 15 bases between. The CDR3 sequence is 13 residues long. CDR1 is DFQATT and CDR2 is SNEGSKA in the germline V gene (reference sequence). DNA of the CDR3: TGCAGTGTAGGTGAGGGAGTCCCCTACGAGCAGTACTTC. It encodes CSVGEGVPYEQYF.

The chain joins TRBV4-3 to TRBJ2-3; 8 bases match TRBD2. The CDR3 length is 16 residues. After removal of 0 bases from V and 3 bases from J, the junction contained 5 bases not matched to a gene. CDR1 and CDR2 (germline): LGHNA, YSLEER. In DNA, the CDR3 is TGCGCCAGCAGCCAAGATCGAAGCGGGGGTACAGATACGCAGTATTTT. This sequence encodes CASSQDRSGGTDTQYF.

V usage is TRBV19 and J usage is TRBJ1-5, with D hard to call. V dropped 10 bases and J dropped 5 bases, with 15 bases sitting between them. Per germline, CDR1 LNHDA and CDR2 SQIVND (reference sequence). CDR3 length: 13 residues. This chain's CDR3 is CATAWETYQPQHF. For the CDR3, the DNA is TGTGCCACCGCCTGGGAGACCTATCAGCCCCAGCATTTT.

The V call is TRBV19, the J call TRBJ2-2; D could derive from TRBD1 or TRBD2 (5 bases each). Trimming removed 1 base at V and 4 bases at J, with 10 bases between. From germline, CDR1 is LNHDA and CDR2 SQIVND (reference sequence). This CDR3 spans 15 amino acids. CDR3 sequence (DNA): TGTGCCAGTAGTATAGTCGGGACCCGCACCGGGGAGCTGTTTTTT. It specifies CASSIVGTRTGELFF.

The CDR3 reads CATSREWEAGEKLFF. CDR3 in DNA: TGTGCCACCAGCAGAGAATGGGAGGCCGGTGAAAAACTGTTTTTT. The chain uses TRBV15 and TRBJ1-4, with no clear D. Germline-derived CDR1 and CDR2 are LNHNV and YYDKDF (reference sequence). CDR3 size: 15 residues. Trimming left V 0 bases short and J 7 bases short, with 12 bases between.

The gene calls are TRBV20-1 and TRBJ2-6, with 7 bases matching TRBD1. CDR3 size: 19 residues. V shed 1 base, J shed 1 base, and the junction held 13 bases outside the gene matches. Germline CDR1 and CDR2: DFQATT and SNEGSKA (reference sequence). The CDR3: CSARVLGTGVLSGANVLTF. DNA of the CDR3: TGCAGTGCTAGAGTTCTGGGTACAGGGGTTCTGTCTGGGGCCAACGTCCTGACTTTC.

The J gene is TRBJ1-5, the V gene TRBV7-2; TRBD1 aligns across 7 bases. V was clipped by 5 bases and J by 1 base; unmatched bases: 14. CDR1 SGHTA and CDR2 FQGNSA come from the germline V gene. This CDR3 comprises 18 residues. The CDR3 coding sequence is TGTGCCAGCAGCCGCGGGACAGATGTTGGTGCCAGCAATCAGCCCCAGCATTTT. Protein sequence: CASSRGTDVGASNQPQHF. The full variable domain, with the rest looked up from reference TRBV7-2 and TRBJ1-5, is GAGVSQSPSNKVTEKGKDVELRCDPISGHTALYWYRQSLGQGLEFLIYFQGNSAPDKSGLPSDRFSAERTGGSVSTLTIQRTQQEDSAVYLCASSRGTDVGASNQPQHFGDGTRLSIL.

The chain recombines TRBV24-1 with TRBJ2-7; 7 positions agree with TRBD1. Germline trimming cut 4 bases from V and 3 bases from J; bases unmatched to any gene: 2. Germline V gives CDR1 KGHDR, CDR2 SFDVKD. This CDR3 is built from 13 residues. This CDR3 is CATSETGFYEQYF. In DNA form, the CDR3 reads TGTGCCACCAGTGAGACAGGGTTCTACGAGCAGTACTTC.

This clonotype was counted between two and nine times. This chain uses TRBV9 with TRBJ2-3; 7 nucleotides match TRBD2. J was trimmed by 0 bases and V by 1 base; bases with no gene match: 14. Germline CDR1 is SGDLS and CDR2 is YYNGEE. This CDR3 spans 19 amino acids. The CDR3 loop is CASSVNPRESSGSTDTQYF. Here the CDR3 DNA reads TGTGCCAGCAGCGTAAACCCCCGGGAGTCTAGCGGTAGCACAGATACGCAGTATTTT.

The CDR3 coding sequence is TGCGCCAGCAGCTCCCCGGAGGGGACTAGCAGCGAGCAGTACTTC. It encodes CASSSPEGTSSEQYF. The chain is built from TRBV5-1 and TRBJ2-7, with TRBD2 matching over 9 bases. After removal of 3 bases from V and 6 bases from J, the junction contained 10 bases not matched to a gene. This CDR3 contains 15 residues. The germline V gene encodes CDR1 SGHRS and CDR2 YFSETQ. Combining the CDR3 with reference TRBV5-1 and TRBJ2-7 gives the whole variable domain KAGVTQTPRYLIKTRGQQVTLSCSPISGHRSVSWYQQTPGQGLQFLFEYFSETQRNKGNFPGRFSGRQFSNSRSEMNVSTLELGDSALYLCASSSPEGTSSEQYFGPGTRLTVT.

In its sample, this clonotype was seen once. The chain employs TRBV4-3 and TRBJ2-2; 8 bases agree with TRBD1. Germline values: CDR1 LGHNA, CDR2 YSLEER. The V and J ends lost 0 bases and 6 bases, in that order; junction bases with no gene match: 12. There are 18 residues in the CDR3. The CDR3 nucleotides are TGCGCCAGCAGCCAAGATTCCCCGGACAGGGTCGTCCCCGGGGAGCTGTTTTTT. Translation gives CASSQDSPDRVVPGELFF.

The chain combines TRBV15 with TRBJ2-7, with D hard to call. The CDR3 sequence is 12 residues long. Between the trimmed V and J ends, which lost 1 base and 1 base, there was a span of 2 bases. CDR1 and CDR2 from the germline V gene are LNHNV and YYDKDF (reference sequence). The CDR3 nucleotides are TGTGCCACCAGCAGAGGTTCCTACGAGCAGTACTTC. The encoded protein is CATSRGSYEQYF. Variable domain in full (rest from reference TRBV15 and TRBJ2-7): DAMVIQNPRYQVTQFGKPVTLSCSQTLNHNVMYWYQQKSSQAPKLLFHYYDKDFNNEADTPDNFQSRRPNTSFCFLDIRSPGLGDTAMYLCATSRGSYEQYFGPGTRLTVT.